This T cell receptor (beta chain) was recorded in a study of tissue T cells after allogeneic stem cell transplantation. The CDR3 length is 15 residues. CDR1 is MNHEY, CDR2 SVGEGT, per germline. The V and J ends lost 5 bases and 10 bases respectively, with 21 bases between them. The repertoire was sequenced with immunoSEQ multiplex PCR; TCRdb's copy has only in-frame clones and lacks some. The data show about 28,000 clones, less than 90% seen once. The chain has TRBV6-2 or TRBV6-3 and TRBJ2-1; weak D call: TRBD2 (5 bases). The receptor's source is a woman aged 18 to 55 who later had graft-versus-host disease after an allogeneic stem cell transplant. The sample here was blood, taken before transplantation. The chain's CDR3 is CASSPPWTDAGEQFF. The CDR3 DNA follows: TGTGCCAGCAGTCCGCCCTGGACTGACGCCGGCGAGCAGTTCTTC.